This T cell receptor (beta chain) was sequenced for a study of blood T cells in healthy people across ages. The germline V gene has CDR1 LGHDT and CDR2 YNNKEL (reference sequence). This CDR3 region has 17 residues. V lost 1 base to trimming and J lost 5 bases, with 17 bases between them. Next came a second PCR, run for about 6 to 12 cycles, which used a sample-barcoded 5' primer along with a J-beta primer mix. A single record per CDR3 protein comes from TCRdb applying MiXCR to the 5' RACE reads. This sample has 380,000 or so distinct CDR3 sequences, with about half found just once. Input material: blood. The rearrangement links TRBV3-1 to TRBJ1-4; D is unresolved. The origin of this receptor is a man between 60 and 70 years old in good health. CDR3 sequence reads: CASSQAKWGERNEKLFF. The CDR3 coding sequence is TGTGCCAGCAGCCAAGCGAAGTGGGGAGAGAGGAATGAAAAACTGTTTTTT.